This T cell receptor (beta chain) came from a study of response to subunit inactivated influenza vaccine. Study-level points and caveats: Authors suggested few new T cells are recruited by each seasonal influenza vaccination.

In this sample, this clonotype turned up a few times. What it binds is not known. TCRdb re-called the RT-PCR reads with MiXCR, one entry per CDR3 protein. The sample lists 590,000 or so distinct CDR3 sequences; 14% were seen once. Here the sequenced sample was PBMCs from blood, taken 14 days before vaccination. This clonotype was obtained from a man over 45 who received an inactivated influenza vaccine.

The CDR3 sequence: CASRTSGTQDTQYF. For the CDR3, the DNA is TGTGCCAGCAGGACTAGCGGAACCCAGGATACGCAGTATTTT. The genes are TRBV7-2 and TRBJ2-3, with TRBD2 identical over 9 bases. The CDR3 extends over 14 amino acids. The germline CDR1 and CDR2 sequences are SGHTA and FQGNSA. Germline trimming cut 6 bases from V and 6 bases from J; bases unmatched to any gene: 7.